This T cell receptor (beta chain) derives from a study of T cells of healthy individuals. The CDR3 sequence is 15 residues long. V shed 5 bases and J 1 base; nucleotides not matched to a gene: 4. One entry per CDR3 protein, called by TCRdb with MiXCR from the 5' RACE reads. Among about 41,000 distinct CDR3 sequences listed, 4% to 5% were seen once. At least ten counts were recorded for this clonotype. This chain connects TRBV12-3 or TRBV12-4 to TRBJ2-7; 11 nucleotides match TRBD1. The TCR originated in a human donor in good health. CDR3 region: CASSPRDRGSYEQYF. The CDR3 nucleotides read TGTGCCAGCAGTCCCCGGGACAGGGGGTCCTACGAGCAGTACTTC.